Listed below are T cell receptor beta chains from one sample, sequenced in a study of regulatory T cells in long-lasting Graves disease. From the multiplex PCR reads, TCRdb called clonotypes with MiXCR, one entry per CDR3 protein. The data show fewer than 500,000 distinct CDR3 sequences, with roughly 15% seen just once and 9% to 15% held by the top ten. The same data also contributed to another study, on T cells in Graves' hyperthyroidism and ophthalmopathy.

The sequencing used peripheral blood mononuclear cells (PBMCs), collected at new diagnosis, from a patient treated with antithyroid drugs. These receptors came from a man in his forties or fifties with Graves disease. Both conserved end residues are part of each CDR3. D genes are given only for firm matches. Only some rows state a clone size, as once, few, many or a class for expanded clones.

TRBV3-1	TRBJ2-1	NA	many	CASSPSSAGFNEQFF
TRBV10-3	TRBJ1-2	NA	few	CAISEGGYGYTF
TRBV5-1	TRBJ1-1	TRBD1	few	CASSLAAGGFTEAFF
TRBV30	TRBJ1-2	TRBD1	many	CAWRDWVTGGSYGYTF
TRBV4-1	TRBJ2-3	TRBD2	NA	CASSQEMSGSGTDTQYF
TRBV20-1	TRBJ2-3	NA	many	CSGRKADTQYF
TRBV12-3/TRBV12-4	TRBJ2-7	TRBD1	many	CASSRTGEGEQYF
TRBV28	TRBJ2-1	NA	NA	CASSLGAYEQFF
TRBV28	TRBJ2-5	TRBD1	many	CASSLWRGQETQYF
TRBV11-3	TRBJ1-1	NA	NA	CASKDVNTEAFF
TRBV7-9	TRBJ2-1	NA	many	CASSASNEQFF
TRBV20-1	TRBJ2-7	NA	many	CSVSDGGRHEQYF
TRBV9	TRBJ2-6	TRBD1	many	CASSVPGQLRSGANVLTF
TRBV5-1	TRBJ2-5	TRBD1	many	CASSPPGQIQETQYF
TRBV7-9	TRBJ2-3	TRBD2	few	CASSSAGSADTQYF
TRBV5-1	TRBJ2-2	NA	NA	CASSLTWQFF
TRBV24-1	TRBJ2-2	NA	NA	CATSDLGFGELFF
TRBV6-1	TRBJ1-5	NA	few	CASSYPERAQPQHF
TRBV3-1	TRBJ2-7	TRBD1	many	CASSQDQGARGKQYF
TRBV19	TRBJ2-7	NA	NA	CASSTLRQESYEQYF
TRBV6-2/TRBV6-3	TRBJ2-7	TRBD1	NA	CASSYSTGEGEQYF
TRBV7-6	TRBJ2-2	TRBD2	many	CASSLGLAGSNTGELFF
TRBV5-1	TRBJ1-1	TRBD1	few	CASSFQGAGGTEAFF
TRBV27	TRBJ2-1	NA	NA	CASSLSLPNNEQFF
TRBV28	TRBJ1-2	NA	many	CASRHAGRVYGYTF
TRBV30	TRBJ2-7	TRBD2	many	CAWSPPRGSYEQYF
TRBV12-5	TRBJ2-2	TRBD1	many	CASGLPPGTAPTGELFF
TRBV6-1	TRBJ2-5	NA	many	CASSRPHTGSETQYF
TRBV25-1	TRBJ2-2	NA	few	CASRVRGRYTGELFF
TRBV12-3/TRBV12-4	TRBJ2-1	TRBD2	many	CASRGGLAYEQFF
TRBV28	TRBJ1-5	TRBD1	few	CASSLGPGQGLNQPQHF
TRBV20-1	TRBJ2-3	TRBD2	NA	CSAYPSGLTDTQYF
TRBV24-1	TRBJ1-1	TRBD1	NA	CATSDDRVTEAFF
TRBV12-3/TRBV12-4	TRBJ2-3	TRBD2	many	CASSWTSDTDTQYF
TRBV28	TRBJ2-7	TRBD1	NA	CASSLRKTGSYEQYF
TRBV11-2	TRBJ2-5	TRBD2	NA	CASSQTPGGTQYF
TRBV13	TRBJ2-7	NA	few	CASSWISYEQYF
TRBV7-9	TRBJ1-2	NA	many	CASSRDGNYGYTF
TRBV20-1	TRBJ2-3	TRBD2	NA	CSAGNRILRASGSTDTQYF
TRBV6-1	TRBJ2-2	NA	many	CASSVVRGELFF
TRBV7-8	TRBJ2-7	TRBD1	few	CASSFELDRGYEQYF
TRBV20-1	TRBJ2-1	NA	NA	CSAKRGFISYNEQFF
TRBV4-1	TRBJ2-1	NA	many	CASSQDAGSAFF
TRBV29-1	TRBJ1-2	NA	NA	CSANLGVGYGYTF
TRBV20-1	TRBJ2-1	TRBD1	NA	CSAPDPATGGADNEQFF
TRBV28	TRBJ1-4	NA	few	CASTGSNEKLFF
TRBV2	TRBJ1-5	NA	many	CASRRQDQAQHF
TRBV19	TRBJ2-7	NA	NA	CASRYAESSYEQYF
TRBV28	TRBJ1-5	NA	NA	CASSPGGTGAGQPQHF
TRBV20-1	TRBJ2-2	TRBD2	NA	CSAPGLAGVAGTGELVF
TRBV6-4	TRBJ1-1	NA	many	CASSDHVNTEAFF
TRBV5-1	TRBJ2-5	TRBD2	once	CASSIGLAGEKWTQYF
TRBV2	TRBJ2-1	NA	many	CAIRDISNEQFF
TRBV9	TRBJ2-4	TRBD2	few	CASSPGLAENIQYF
TRBV7-8	TRBJ1-1	TRBD1	many	CASSLVGTGLMNTEAFF
TRBV9	TRBJ1-1	NA	few	CASSVGANTEAFF
TRBV28	TRBJ1-5	NA	few	CASSLVGNGANQPQHF
TRBV28	TRBJ2-6	TRBD2	NA	CASSSLLAGGSSGANVLTF
TRBV12-3/TRBV12-4	TRBJ2-5	NA	many	CASSETRGQETQYF
TRBV20-1	TRBJ2-3	TRBD2	few	CSAEAGLAGGPSFSDTQYF